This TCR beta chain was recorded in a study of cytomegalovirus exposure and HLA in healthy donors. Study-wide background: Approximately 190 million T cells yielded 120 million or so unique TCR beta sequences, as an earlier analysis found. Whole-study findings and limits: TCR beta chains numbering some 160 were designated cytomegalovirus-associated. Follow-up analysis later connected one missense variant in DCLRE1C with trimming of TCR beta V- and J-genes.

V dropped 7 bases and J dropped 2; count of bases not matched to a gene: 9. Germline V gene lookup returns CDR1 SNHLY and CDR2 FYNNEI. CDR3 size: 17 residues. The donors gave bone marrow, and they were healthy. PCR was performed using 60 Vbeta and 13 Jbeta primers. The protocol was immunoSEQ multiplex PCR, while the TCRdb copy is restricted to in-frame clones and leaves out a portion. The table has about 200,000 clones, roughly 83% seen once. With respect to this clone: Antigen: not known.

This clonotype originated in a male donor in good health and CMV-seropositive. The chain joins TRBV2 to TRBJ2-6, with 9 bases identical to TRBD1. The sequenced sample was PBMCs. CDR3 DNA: TGTGCCAGCACCGTCCGGGACAGGGCCCCTGGGGCCAACGTCCTGACTTTC. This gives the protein CASTVRDRAPGANVLTF.